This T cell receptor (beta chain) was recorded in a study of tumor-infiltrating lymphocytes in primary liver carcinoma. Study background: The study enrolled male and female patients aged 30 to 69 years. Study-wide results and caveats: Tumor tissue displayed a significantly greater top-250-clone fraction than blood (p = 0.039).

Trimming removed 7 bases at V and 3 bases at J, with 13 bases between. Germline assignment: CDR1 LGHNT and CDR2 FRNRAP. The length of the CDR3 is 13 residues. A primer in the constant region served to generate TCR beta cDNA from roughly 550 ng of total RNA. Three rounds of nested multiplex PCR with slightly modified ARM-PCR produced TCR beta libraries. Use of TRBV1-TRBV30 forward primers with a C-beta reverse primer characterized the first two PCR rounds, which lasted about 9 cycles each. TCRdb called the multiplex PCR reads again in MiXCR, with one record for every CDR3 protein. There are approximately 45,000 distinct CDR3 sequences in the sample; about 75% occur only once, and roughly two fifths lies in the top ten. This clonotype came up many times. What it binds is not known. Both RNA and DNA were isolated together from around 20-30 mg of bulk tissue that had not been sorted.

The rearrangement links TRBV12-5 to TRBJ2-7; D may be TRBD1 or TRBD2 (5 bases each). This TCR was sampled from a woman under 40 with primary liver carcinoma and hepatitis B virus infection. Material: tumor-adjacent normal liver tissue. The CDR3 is CASAPGTVYEQYF. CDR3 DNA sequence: TGTGCTAGTGCCCCCGGGACGGTCTACGAGCAGTACTTC.